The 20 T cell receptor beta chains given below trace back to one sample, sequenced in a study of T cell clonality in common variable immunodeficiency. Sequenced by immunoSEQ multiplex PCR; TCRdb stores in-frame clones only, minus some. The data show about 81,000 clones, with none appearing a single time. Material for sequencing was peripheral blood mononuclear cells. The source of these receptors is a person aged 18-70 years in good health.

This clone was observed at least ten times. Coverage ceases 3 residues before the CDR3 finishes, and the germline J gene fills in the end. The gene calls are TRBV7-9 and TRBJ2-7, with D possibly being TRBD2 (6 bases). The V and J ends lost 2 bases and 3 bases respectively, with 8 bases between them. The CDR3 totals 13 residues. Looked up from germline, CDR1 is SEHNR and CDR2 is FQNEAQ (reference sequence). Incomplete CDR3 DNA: TGTGCCAGCAGCTTAAGCGGGCGCTACGAG. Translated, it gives CASSLSGRYE. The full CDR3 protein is CASSLSGRYEQYF.

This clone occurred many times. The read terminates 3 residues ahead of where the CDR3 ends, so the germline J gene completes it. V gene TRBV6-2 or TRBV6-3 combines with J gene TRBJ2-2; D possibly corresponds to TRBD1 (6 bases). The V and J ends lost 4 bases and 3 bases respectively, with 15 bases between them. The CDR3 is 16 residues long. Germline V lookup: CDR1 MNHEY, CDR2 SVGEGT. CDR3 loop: CASSSVIGQYTGELFF. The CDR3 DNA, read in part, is TGTGCCAGCAGTTCTGTAATAGGACAGTACACCGGGGAG.

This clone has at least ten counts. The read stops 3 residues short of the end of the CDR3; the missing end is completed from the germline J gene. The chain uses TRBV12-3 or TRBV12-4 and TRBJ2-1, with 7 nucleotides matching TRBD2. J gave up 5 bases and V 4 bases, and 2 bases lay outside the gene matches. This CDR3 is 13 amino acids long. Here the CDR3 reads CASSSTSDNEQFF. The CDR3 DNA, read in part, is TGTGCCAGCAGTTCAACTAGCGACAATGAG.

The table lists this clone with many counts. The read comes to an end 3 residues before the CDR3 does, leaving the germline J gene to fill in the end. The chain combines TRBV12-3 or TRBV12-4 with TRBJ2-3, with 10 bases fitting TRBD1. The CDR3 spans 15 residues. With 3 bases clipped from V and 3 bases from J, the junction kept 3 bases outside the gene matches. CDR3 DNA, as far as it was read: TGTGCCAGCAGTTTTGGGACAGGGGTGACAGATACG. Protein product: CASSFGTGVTDT. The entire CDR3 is CASSFGTGVTDTQYF.

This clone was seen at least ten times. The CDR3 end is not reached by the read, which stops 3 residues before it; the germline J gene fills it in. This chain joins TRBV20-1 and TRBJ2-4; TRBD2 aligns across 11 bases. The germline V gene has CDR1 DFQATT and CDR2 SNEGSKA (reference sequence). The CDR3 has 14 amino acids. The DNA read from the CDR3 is TGCAGTGCTAGAGATCTTAGGACTAGCGGGATT. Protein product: CSARDLRTSGI. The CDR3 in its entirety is CSARDLRTSGIQYF.

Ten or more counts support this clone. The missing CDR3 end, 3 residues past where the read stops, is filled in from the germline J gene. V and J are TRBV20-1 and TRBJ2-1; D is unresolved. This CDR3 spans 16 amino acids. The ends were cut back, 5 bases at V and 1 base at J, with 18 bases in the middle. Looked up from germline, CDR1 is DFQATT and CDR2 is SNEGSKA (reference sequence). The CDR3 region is CSAAPLDLRSYNEQFF. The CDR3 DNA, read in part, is TGCAGTGCTGCTCCGTTAGATCTCCGATCCTACAATGAG.

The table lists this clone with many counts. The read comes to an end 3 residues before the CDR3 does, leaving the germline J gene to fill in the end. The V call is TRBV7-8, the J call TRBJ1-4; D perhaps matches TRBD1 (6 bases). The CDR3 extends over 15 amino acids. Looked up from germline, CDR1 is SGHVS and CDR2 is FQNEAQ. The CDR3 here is CASSRNAIGGEKLFF. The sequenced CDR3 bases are TGTGCCAGCAGCCGGAACGCCATAGGGGGAGAGAAA.

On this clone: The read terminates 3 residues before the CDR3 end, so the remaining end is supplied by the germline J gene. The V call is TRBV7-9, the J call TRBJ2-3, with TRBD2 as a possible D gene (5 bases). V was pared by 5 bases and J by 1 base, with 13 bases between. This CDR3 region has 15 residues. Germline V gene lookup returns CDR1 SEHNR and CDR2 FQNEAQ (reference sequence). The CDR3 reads CASSPDFIGTDTQYF. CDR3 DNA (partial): TGTGCCAGCAGCCCGGACTTTATTGGCACAGATACG.

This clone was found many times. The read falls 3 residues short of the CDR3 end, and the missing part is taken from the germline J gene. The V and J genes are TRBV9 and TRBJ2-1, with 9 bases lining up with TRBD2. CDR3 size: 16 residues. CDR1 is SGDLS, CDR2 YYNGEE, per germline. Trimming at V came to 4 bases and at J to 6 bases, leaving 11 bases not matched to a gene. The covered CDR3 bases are TGTGCCAGCAGCCCCCCGGCGGGAGGGCTTTCCAATGAG. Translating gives CASSPPAGGLSNE. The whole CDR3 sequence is CASSPPAGGLSNEQFF.

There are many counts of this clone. CDR3 bases read: TGTGCCAGCAGTCTCGGGACAGGGTTTACTGAA. It encodes CASSLGTGFTE. The full CDR3 protein reads CASSLGTGFTEAFF. This rearrangement joins TRBV12-3 or TRBV12-4 to TRBJ1-1; 9 bases map to TRBD1. The read halts 3 residues ahead of the CDR3 end, with the missing end drawn from the germline J gene. V was pared by 5 bases and J by 5 bases, with 6 bases of the junction left unmatched. This CDR3 contains 14 residues.

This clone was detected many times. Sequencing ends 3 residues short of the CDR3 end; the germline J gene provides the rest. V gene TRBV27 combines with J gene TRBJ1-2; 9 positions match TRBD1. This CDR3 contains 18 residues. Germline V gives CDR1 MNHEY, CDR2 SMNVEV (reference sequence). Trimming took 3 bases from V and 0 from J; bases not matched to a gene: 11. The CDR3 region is CASSLYRDRADSNYGYTF. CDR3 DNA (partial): TGTGCCAGCAGTTTGTACCGGGACAGGGCCGATTCTAACTATGGC.

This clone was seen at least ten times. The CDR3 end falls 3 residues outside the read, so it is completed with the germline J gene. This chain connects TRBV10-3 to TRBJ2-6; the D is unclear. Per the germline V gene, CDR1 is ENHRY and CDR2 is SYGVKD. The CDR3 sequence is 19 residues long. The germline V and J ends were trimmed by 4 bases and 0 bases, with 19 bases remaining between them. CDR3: CAISAPGNHQNSGANVLTF. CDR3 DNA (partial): TGTGCCATCAGTGCGCCGGGTAATCACCAAAACTCTGGGGCCAACGTC.

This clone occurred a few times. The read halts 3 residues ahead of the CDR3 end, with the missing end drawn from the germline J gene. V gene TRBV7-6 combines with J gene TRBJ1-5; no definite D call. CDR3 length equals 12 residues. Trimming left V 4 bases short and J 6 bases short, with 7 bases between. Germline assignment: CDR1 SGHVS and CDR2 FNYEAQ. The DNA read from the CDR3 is TGTGCCAGCAGCTCCGAGGGTCAGCCC. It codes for CASSSEGQP. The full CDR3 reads CASSSEGQPQHF. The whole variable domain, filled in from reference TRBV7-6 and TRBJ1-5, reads GAGVSQSPRYKVTKRGQDVALRCDPISGHVSLYWYRQALGQGPEFLTYFNYEAQQDKSGLPNDRFSAERPEGSISTLTIQRTEQRDSAMYRCASSSEGQPQHFGDGTRLSIL.

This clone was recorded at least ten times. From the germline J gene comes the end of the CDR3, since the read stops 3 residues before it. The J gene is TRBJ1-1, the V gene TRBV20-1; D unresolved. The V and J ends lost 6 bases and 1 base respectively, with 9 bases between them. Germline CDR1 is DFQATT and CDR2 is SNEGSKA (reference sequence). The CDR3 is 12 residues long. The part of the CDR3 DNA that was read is TGCAGTGCCGCCCGGGGGAACACTGAA. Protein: CSAARGNTE. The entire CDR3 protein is CSAARGNTEAFF.

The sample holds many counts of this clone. Incomplete CDR3 DNA: TGTGCCAGTAGTATCTCTGGGCTGGGCCCCTCTGGGGCCAACGTC. It encodes CASSISGLGPSGANV. In full, the CDR3 is CASSISGLGPSGANVLTF. V is TRBV19 and J is TRBJ2-6; D is unclear. Read sequence stops 3 residues before the CDR3 end, and the germline J gene provides the missing end. Trimming removed 3 bases at V and 0 bases at J, with 15 bases between. The CDR3 has 18 residues. Germline V gives CDR1 LNHDA, CDR2 SQIVND (reference sequence).

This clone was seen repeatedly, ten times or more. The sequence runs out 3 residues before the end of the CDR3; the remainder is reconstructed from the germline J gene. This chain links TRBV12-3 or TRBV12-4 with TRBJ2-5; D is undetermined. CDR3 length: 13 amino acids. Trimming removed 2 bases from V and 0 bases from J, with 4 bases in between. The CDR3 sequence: CASSLNYQETQYF. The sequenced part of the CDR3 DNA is TGTGCCAGCAGTTTAAACTACCAAGAGACC.

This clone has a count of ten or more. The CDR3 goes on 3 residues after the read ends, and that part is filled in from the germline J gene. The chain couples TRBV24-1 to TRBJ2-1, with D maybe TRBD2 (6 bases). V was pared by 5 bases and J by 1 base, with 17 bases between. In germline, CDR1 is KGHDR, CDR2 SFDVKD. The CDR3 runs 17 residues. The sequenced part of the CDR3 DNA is TGTGCCACCAGTGGCATCACCCCCGGGGGTTCCTACAATGAG. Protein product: CATSGITPGGSYNE. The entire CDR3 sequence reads CATSGITPGGSYNEQFF.

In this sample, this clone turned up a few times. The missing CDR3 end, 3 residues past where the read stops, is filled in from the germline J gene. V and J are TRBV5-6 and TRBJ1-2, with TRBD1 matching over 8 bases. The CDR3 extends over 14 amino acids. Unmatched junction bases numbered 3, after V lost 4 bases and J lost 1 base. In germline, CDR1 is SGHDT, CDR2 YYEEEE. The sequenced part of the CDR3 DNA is TGTGCCAGCAGCCCGACAGGGGATAACTATGGC. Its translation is CASSPTGDNYG. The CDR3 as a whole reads CASSPTGDNYGYTF.

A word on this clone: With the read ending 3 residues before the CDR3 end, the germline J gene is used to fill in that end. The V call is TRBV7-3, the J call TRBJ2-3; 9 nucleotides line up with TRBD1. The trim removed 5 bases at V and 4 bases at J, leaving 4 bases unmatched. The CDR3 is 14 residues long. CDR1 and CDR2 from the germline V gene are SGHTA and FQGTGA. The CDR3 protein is CASSQGQGADTQYF. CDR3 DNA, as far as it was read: TGTGCCAGCAGCCAGGGACAGGGCGCAGATACG.

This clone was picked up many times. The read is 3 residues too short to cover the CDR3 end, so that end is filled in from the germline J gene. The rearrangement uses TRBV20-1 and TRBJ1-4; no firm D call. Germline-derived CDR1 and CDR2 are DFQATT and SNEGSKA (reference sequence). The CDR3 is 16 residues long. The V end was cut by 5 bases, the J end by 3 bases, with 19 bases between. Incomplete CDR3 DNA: TGCAGTGCTGGATCGCCCTCGGCGGCAGCTAATGAAAAA. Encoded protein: CSAGSPSAAANEK. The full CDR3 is CSAGSPSAAANEKLFF.